This T cell receptor (beta chain) was identified in a study of neurological immune-mediated disorders. MiXCR, applied by TCRdb to the 5' RACE reads, yields one record per CDR3 protein. The sample includes roughly 42,000 distinct CDR3 sequences, roughly 14% of them seen just once. Time point here: longitudinal time-point 3. This clonotype was picked up many times. Germline V gene lookup returns CDR1 DFQATT and CDR2 SNEGSKA (reference sequence). The CDR3 loop spans 15 amino acids. J lost 9 bases, V lost 7 bases, and 11 bases had no gene match. Sequences were obtained from PBMCs. The gene calls are TRBV20-1 and TRBJ2-1; 14 nucleotides match TRBD2. The receptor was derived from a man aged 25-40 years in good health. In nucleotides, the CDR3 is TGCAGTGTCCCCCCCGGGACTAGCGGGAGTGCTGAGCAGTTCTTC. Amino acid sequence: CSVPPGTSGSAEQFF.